A single sample gave rise to the 18 T cell receptor beta chains below, sequenced in a study of T cell responses to AZD1222 COVID-19 vaccine. Data came from immunoSEQ multiplex PCR; TCRdb stores just in-frame clones and leaves some out. The data hold around 100,000 clones, with roughly nine tenths observed a single time. The material sequenced was peripheral blood, taken 28 days after the second AZD1222 dose. Receptor source: an adult who received the AZD1222 COVID-19 vaccine.

This clone has just one count. The chain joins TRBV5-1 to TRBJ1-5, with D hard to call. CDR1 and CDR2 from the germline V gene are SGHRS and YFSETQ. Trimming removed 4 bases from V and 0 bases from J, with 26 bases in between. The CDR3 is 20 amino acids. CDR3 nucleotides: TGCGCCAGCAGCGCCGGGTTGGTTCTGGGGTCGGTATATAGCAATCAGCCCCAGCATTTT. Protein: CASSAGLVLGSVYSNQPQHF.

The chain has TRBV13 and TRBJ1-2, with 11 bases that match TRBD1. The V segment lost 4 bases and the J segment 4 bases; nucleotides outside the gene matches: 5. The CDR3 runs 15 residues. Germline V gives CDR1 PRHDT, CDR2 FYEKMQ (reference sequence). The CDR3 bases are TGTGCCAGCAGCTCGGACAGGGGGCGCCTCTATGGCTACACCTTC. Translated, it gives CASSSDRGRLYGYTF.

The chain joins TRBV11-2 to TRBJ2-4; 8 nucleotides agree with TRBD2. Per germline, CDR1 SGHAT and CDR2 FQNNGV. The junction had 19 bases not matched to a gene; V was cut back by 7 bases and J by 8 bases. The CDR3 consists of 17 residues. CDR3 sequence (DNA): TGTGCCAGCAACTCCCGAGCCCTTAGCGGGAAAGAGGACATTCAGTACTTC. Its protein is CASNSRALSGKEDIQYF.

The table lists this clone with a few counts. This chain uses TRBV4-3 with TRBJ2-3, with a possible D match to TRBD2 (7 bases). The CDR3 sequence is 16 residues long. Trimming removed 0 bases at V and 3 bases at J, with 13 bases between. CDR1 and CDR2 (germline): LGHNA, YSLEER. CDR3 DNA sequence: TGCGCCAGCAGCCAAGATGGGGGGGCCGGTACAGATACGCAGTATTTT. Translating it yields CASSQDGGAGTDTQYF.

The rearrangement joins TRBV3-1 (or the pseudogene TRBV3-2) to TRBJ1-5; TRBD1 agrees at 7 bases. V dropped 0 bases and J dropped 8; count of bases not matched to a gene: 7. The germline V gene has CDR1 LGHDT and CDR2 YNNKEL (reference sequence). The CDR3 is made up of 15 amino acids. CDR3 in DNA: TGTGCCAGCAGCCAAGATGCGCAGGGGGTGAAGCCCCAGCATTTT. This gives the protein CASSQDAQGVKPQHF.

The V gene is TRBV20-1, the J gene TRBJ2-3; the match to TRBD2 covers 7 bases. This CDR3 contains 13 residues. The germline CDR1 and CDR2 sequences are DFQATT and SNEGSKA (reference sequence). V was clipped by 3 bases and J by 4 bases; unmatched bases: 4. The CDR3 bases are TGCAGTGCTAGTGGGAGGGCCGCAGATACGCAGTATTTT. Protein: CSASGRAADTQYF.

V and J are TRBV10-3 and TRBJ1-1, with 9 bases identical to TRBD1. Trimming cost V 4 bases and J 2 bases; bases outside gene matches: 5. The CDR3 covers 15 residues. In germline, CDR1 is ENHRY, CDR2 SYGVKD. As DNA, the CDR3 is TGTGCCATCAGTGGACGACAGGGGGACAACACTGAAGCTTTCTTT. It codes for CAISGRQGDNTEAFF.

J is TRBJ2-7 and V is TRBV7-9; D is unresolved. The ends were cut back, 5 bases at V and 3 bases at J, with 14 bases in the middle. CDR1 SEHNR and CDR2 FQNEAQ come from the germline V gene (reference sequence). The CDR3 runs to 14 residues. The CDR3, as DNA: TGTGCCAGCAGCCCATCGGACGTAAACTACGAGCAGTACTTC. Translation gives CASSPSDVNYEQYF.

The chain's CDR3 is CASSPTSGYNEQFF. Written as DNA, the CDR3 is TGTGCCAGCTCACCCACTAGCGGGTACAATGAGCAGTTCTTC. The chain employs TRBV18 and TRBJ2-1; TRBD2 matches 9 bases. CDR3 size: 14 residues. The germline CDR1 and CDR2 sequences are KGHSH and LQKENI. After removal of 3 bases from V and 4 bases from J, the junction contained 1 base not matched to a gene.

The chain has TRBV18 and TRBJ2-7; 8 bases are a match to TRBD1. Unmatched junction bases numbered 7, after V lost 3 bases and J lost 0 bases. Germline loops: CDR1 KGHSH, CDR2 LQKENI. This CDR3 is 16 amino acids long. The CDR3 reads CASSPVTGQGSYEQYF. The CDR3 DNA reads TGTGCCAGCTCACCGGTGACCGGACAGGGCTCCTACGAGCAGTACTTC.

The J gene is TRBJ1-1, the V gene TRBV5-1; no reliable D call. V lost 1 base and J 0 bases, leaving 10 bases between the germline ends. Germline V CDR1 and CDR2: SGHRS, YFSETQ. This CDR3 comprises 15 residues. The CDR3 loop is CASSLRSQLNTEAFF. The DNA for the CDR3 is TGCGCCAGCAGCTTGCGTTCGCAGCTGAACACTGAAGCTTTCTTT. The complete variable domain, with remaining parts taken from reference TRBV5-1 and TRBJ1-1, reads KAGVTQTPRYLIKTRGQQVTLSCSPISGHRSVSWYQQTPGQGLQFLFEYFSETQRNKGNFPGRFSGRQFSNSRSEMNVSTLELGDSALYLCASSLRSQLNTEAFFGQGTRLTVV.

The chain joins TRBV5-4 to TRBJ2-3; no definite D call. Germline V gene lookup returns CDR1 SGHNT and CDR2 YYREEE (reference sequence). This CDR3 is built from 14 residues. With 4 bases removed from V and 0 bases from J, the gap between germline ends came to 9 bases. Here the CDR3 DNA reads TGTGCCAGCAGCCCCGAGCCGAGCACAGATACGCAGTATTTT. Translation: CASSPEPSTDTQYF.

The chain joins TRBV2 to TRBJ1-2; D is unclear. CDR1 and CDR2 from the germline V gene are SNHLY and FYNNEI. The CDR3 is made up of 11 amino acids. With 9 bases removed from V and 2 bases from J, the gap between germline ends came to 7 bases. CDR3 sequence reads: CASSQNYGYTF. The CDR3 nucleotides are TGTGCCAGTAGTCAAAACTATGGCTACACCTTC.

V gene TRBV19 combines with J gene TRBJ2-7; 7 nucleotides agree with TRBD1. The CDR3 is 13 amino acids. The germline V gene has CDR1 LNHDA and CDR2 SQIVND (reference sequence). Trimming cost V 8 bases and J 3 bases; bases outside gene matches: 7. CDR3: CASSTGVYYEQYF. The CDR3 DNA sequence: TGTGCCAGTTCAACAGGGGTCTACTACGAGCAGTACTTC.

The rearrangement links TRBV4-1 to TRBJ1-5; D gene uncertain. This CDR3 spans 13 amino acids. Germline assignment: CDR1 MGHRA and CDR2 YSYEKL. The germline V and J ends were trimmed by 0 bases and 5 bases, with 5 bases remaining between them. The CDR3 region is CASSQERHQPQHF. CDR3 nucleotide sequence: TGCGCCAGCAGCCAAGAGAGACATCAGCCCCAGCATTTT.

The chain combines TRBV7-2 with TRBJ2-3, with TRBD2 identical over 7 bases. The germline CDR1 and CDR2 sequences are SGHTA and FQGNSA. CDR3 size: 15 residues. The V segment lost 7 bases and the J segment 6 bases; nucleotides outside the gene matches: 13. For the CDR3, the DNA is TGTGCCAGCAACCCGAGCGGGAACCACATGGATACGCAGTATTTT. As protein: CASNPSGNHMDTQYF.

The chain employs TRBV5-6 and TRBJ1-6; 11 nucleotides line up with TRBD1. Germline CDR1 is SGHDT and CDR2 is YYEEEE. The V segment lost 4 bases and the J segment 13 bases; nucleotides outside the gene matches: 7. CDR3 length equals 14 residues. The CDR3 is CASSHGTGGNPLHF. The CDR3 DNA sequence: TGTGCCAGCAGCCATGGGACAGGGGGAAATCCCCTCCACTTT.

This clone has only one observation. The chain employs TRBV9 and TRBJ2-2; TRBD1 is a possible D gene (5 bases). CDR3 length: 15 residues. V was shortened by 3 bases and J by 2 bases, with 11 bases between the two germline ends. The germline V gene encodes CDR1 SGDLS and CDR2 YYNGEE. CDR3 in amino acids: CASSADQGNTGELFF. In DNA form, the CDR3 reads TGTGCCAGCAGCGCGGATCAGGGCAACACCGGGGAGCTGTTTTTT.